These 19 T cell receptor beta chains came from one sample sequenced in a study of blood T cell repertoires in COVID-19. Only in-frame clones appear in the TCRdb table, and some are missing; sequencing was by immunoSEQ multiplex PCR. Found here are about 120,000 clones, 85% to 90% of them singletons; the top ten hold 3.9%. The sample consisted of peripheral blood. The receptors were sampled from a man aged 55-75 years with acute or convalescent COVID-19.

V usage is TRBV5-5 and J usage is TRBJ2-3, with D possibly being TRBD1 (6 bases). Trimming pared 5 bases from V and 6 bases from J, leaving 19 bases between. The CDR3 consists of 15 residues. Germline CDR1 SGHKS, CDR2 YYEKEE (reference sequence). CDR3: CASRESRGKQDTQYF. CDR3 DNA: TGTGCCAGCAGGGAAAGCAGGGGTAAACAGGATACGCAGTATTTT.

The genes are TRBV19 and TRBJ2-6; D call uncertain. V was trimmed by 5 bases and J by 4 bases, leaving 6 bases between them. This CDR3 is built from 13 residues. Germline V lookup: CDR1 LNHDA, CDR2 SQIVND (reference sequence). Written as DNA, the CDR3 is TGTGCCAGTAGTTCACAGGGGGCCAACGTCCTGACTTTC. Translated: CASSSQGANVLTF.

In regard to this clone: No DNA is shown, since the ends of the CDR3 on it are uncertain; the CDR3 is the one TCRdb lists. V and J are TRBV24-1 and TRBJ2-7; whether TRBD1, the table's D call, matches the DNA was not checked. The CDR3 comprises 16 residues, both ends counted. CDR1 KGHDR and CDR2 SFDVKD come from the germline V gene. The CDR3 sequence: CATSDFGPGSSYEQYF.

J is TRBJ1-1 and V is TRBV10-1; 8 bases align to TRBD1. The germline V gene has CDR1 WNHNN and CDR2 SYGVQD (reference sequence). V gave up 5 bases and J gave up 5 bases; unmatched junction bases: 4. This CDR3 is built from 13 residues. CDR3 DNA: TGCGCCAGCAGTCGGACAGGGCGGACTGAAGCTTTCTTT. Translating gives CASSRTGRTEAFF.

CDR3 in amino acids: CASSYSWEGTGELFF. CDR3 DNA sequence: TGTGCCAGCAGTTACTCTTGGGAGGGCACCGGGGAGCTGTTTTTT. V usage is TRBV6-5 and J usage is TRBJ2-2, with 7 bases lining up with TRBD2. The CDR3 has 15 amino acids. Germline loops: CDR1 MNHEY, CDR2 SVGAGI. With 0 bases clipped from V and 4 bases from J, the junction kept 2 bases outside the gene matches.

CDR3 sequence reads: CASSLAPSGEQFF. CDR3 in DNA: TGTGCCAGCAGCTTAGCCCCGTCGGGTGAGCAGTTCTTC. The genes are TRBV11-3 and TRBJ2-1; D gene uncertain. Per the germline V gene, CDR1 is SGHNT and CDR2 is YENEEA. The CDR3 totals 13 residues. V lost 1 base and J lost 9, with 10 bases in between.

The chain links TRBV19 to TRBJ2-1, with 9 bases that match TRBD1. The CDR3 loop spans 13 amino acids. Germline CDR1 LNHDA, CDR2 SQIVND (reference sequence). Trimming at V came to 5 bases and at J to 9 bases, leaving 5 bases not matched to a gene. The CDR3 reads CASSATGGGEQFF. The CDR3 nucleotides read TGTGCCAGTAGTGCCACAGGGGGCGGTGAGCAGTTCTTC.

The chain employs TRBV4-1 and TRBJ2-7; TRBD1 aligns across 8 bases. Unmatched junction bases numbered 8, after V lost 3 bases and J lost 1 base. The CDR3 covers 16 residues. CDR1 MGHRA and CDR2 YSYEKL come from the germline V gene. CDR3 amino acids: CASSHASGTGSYEQYF. The CDR3 nucleotides are TGCGCCAGCAGCCACGCGTCCGGGACAGGTTCCTACGAGCAGTACTTC.

The rearrangement links TRBV28 to TRBJ1-1; the match to TRBD1 covers 8 bases. Trimming cost V 5 bases and J 4 bases; bases outside gene matches: 9. Germline lookup yields CDR1 MDHEN and CDR2 SYDVKM. This CDR3 has 15 residues. CDR3 loop: CASSLPPGQGTEAFF. As DNA, the CDR3 is TGTGCCAGCAGTCTCCCACCTGGACAGGGCACTGAAGCTTTCTTT.

The chain has TRBV3-1 (or the pseudogene TRBV3-2) and TRBJ1-2; TRBD1 agrees at 9 bases. The CDR3 extends over 14 amino acids. J lost 8 bases, V lost 1 base, and 5 bases had no gene match. Germline CDR1 is LGHDT and CDR2 is YNNKEL (reference sequence). The CDR3 DNA follows: TGTGCCAGCAGCCAAGGGCGGACAGGGGCCGGCTACACCTTC. Translated, it gives CASSQGRTGAGYTF.

The chain recombines TRBV5-6 with TRBJ2-7; tentatively, D is TRBD1 (6 bases). V shed 2 bases and J shed 2 bases, with 17 bases lying between them. CDR3 length equals 16 residues. CDR1 and CDR2 (germline): SGHDT, YYEEEE. The CDR3 loop reads CASSFRQVGSTYEQYF. In nucleotides, the CDR3 is TGTGCCAGCAGCTTTCGACAGGTCGGGTCTACCTACGAGCAGTACTTC.

V is TRBV13 and J is TRBJ2-2; D ambiguous. The V gene's germline CDR1 is PRHDT and CDR2 FYEKMQ (reference sequence). The CDR3 extends over 13 amino acids. The V gene lost 4 bases and the J gene lost 6 bases, with 9 bases spanning the gap. The CDR3 sequence is CASSSPRAGELFF. The CDR3 DNA reads TGTGCCAGCAGCTCACCGAGAGCCGGGGAGCTGTTTTTT.

J is TRBJ2-3 and V is TRBV7-2; the match to TRBD2 covers 9 bases. CDR1 SGHTA and CDR2 FQGNSA come from the germline V gene. There are 15 residues in the CDR3. The junction had 9 bases not matched to a gene; V was cut back by 9 bases and J by 2 bases. The CDR3 loop reads CASFSSGTHTDTQYF. CDR3 DNA sequence: TGTGCCAGTTTCTCTAGCGGGACGCACACAGATACGCAGTATTTT.

The rearrangement joins TRBV10-3 to TRBJ1-2, with TRBD1 as a possible D gene (5 bases). This CDR3 contains 18 residues. Germline V CDR1 and CDR2: ENHRY, SYGVKD. V dropped 5 bases and J dropped 0 bases, with 22 bases sitting between them. The CDR3 sequence: CAISTSPGTGGSNYGYTF. CDR3 sequence (DNA): TGTGCCATCAGTACCTCCCCAGGGACGGGGGGGTCTAACTATGGCTACACCTTC.

This sequence joins TRBV27 and TRBJ2-1; TRBD2 matches at 8 bases. There are 15 residues in the CDR3. Germline V gives CDR1 MNHEY, CDR2 SMNVEV (reference sequence). Trimming took 0 bases from V and 4 from J; bases not matched to a gene: 2. CDR3 nucleotide sequence: TGTGCCAGCAGTTTATCTAGCGGGACATACAATGAGCAGTTCTTC. It codes for CASSLSSGTYNEQFF.

V and J are TRBV19 and TRBJ1-1; perhaps TRBD1 as D (6 bases). Germline assignment: CDR1 LNHDA and CDR2 SQIVND (reference sequence). This CDR3 region has 13 residues. V shed 5 bases and J shed 4 bases, with 11 bases lying between them. CDR3 residues: CASSRQEVTEAFF. CDR3 nucleotide sequence: TGTGCCAGTAGTCGACAGGAGGTCACTGAAGCTTTCTTT.

This rearrangement joins TRBV5-5 to TRBJ2-7, with 7 bases identical to TRBD1. The CDR3 runs 18 residues. Trimming at V came to 4 bases and at J to 7 bases, leaving 23 bases not matched to a gene. The germline gives CDR1 SGHKS, CDR2 YYEKEE (reference sequence). The CDR3 reads CASSQGQMKKYDEGEQYF. In DNA, the CDR3 is TGTGCCAGCAGCCAGGGACAGATGAAAAAGTACGACGAAGGGGAGCAGTACTTC. Combining the CDR3 with reference TRBV5-5 and TRBJ2-7 gives the whole variable domain DAGVTQSPTHLIKTRGQQVTLRCSPISGHKSVSWYQQVLGQGPQFIFQYYEKEERGRGNFPDRFSARQFPNYSSELNVNALLLGDSALYLCASSQGQMKKYDEGEQYFGPGTRLTVT.

The chain employs TRBV28 and TRBJ1-1; D might be TRBD1 (5 bases). The germline V gene has CDR1 MDHEN and CDR2 SYDVKM. The CDR3 is made up of 14 amino acids. V lost 6 bases and J 7 bases, leaving 18 bases between the germline ends. The CDR3 sequence is CASSPRRGGGEAFF. CDR3 DNA sequence: TGTGCCAGCAGCCCGAGAAGGGGAGGTGGTGAAGCTTTCTTT.

This clone was detected once. V gene TRBV5-1 combines with J gene TRBJ2-5; 7 bases map to TRBD1. Germline-derived CDR1 and CDR2 are SGHRS and YFSETQ. V gave up 6 bases and J gave up 2 bases; unmatched junction bases: 7. The CDR3 is made up of 14 amino acids. The CDR3 region has the DNA TGCGCCAGCACCCGGGACAGATCACAAGAGACCCAGTACTTC. Protein sequence: CASTRDRSQETQYF.